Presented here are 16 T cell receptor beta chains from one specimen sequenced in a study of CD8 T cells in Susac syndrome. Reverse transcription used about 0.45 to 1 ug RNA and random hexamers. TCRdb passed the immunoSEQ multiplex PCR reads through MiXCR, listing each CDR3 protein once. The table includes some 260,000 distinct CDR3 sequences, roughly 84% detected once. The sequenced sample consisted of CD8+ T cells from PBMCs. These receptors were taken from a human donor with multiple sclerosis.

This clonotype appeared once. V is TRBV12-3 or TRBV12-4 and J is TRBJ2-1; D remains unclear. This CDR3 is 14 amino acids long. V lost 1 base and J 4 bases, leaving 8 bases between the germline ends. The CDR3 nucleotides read TGTGCCAGCAGTTTAGAGAGCCGTTACAATGAGCAGTTCTTC. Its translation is CASSLESRYNEQFF.

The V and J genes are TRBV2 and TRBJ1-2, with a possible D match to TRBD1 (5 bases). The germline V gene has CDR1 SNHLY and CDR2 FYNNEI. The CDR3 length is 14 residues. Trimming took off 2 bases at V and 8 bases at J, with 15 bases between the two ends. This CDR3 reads CASSEPGQGRGYTF. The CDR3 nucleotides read TGTGCCAGCAGTGAACCCGGCCAGGGAAGAGGCTACACCTTC.

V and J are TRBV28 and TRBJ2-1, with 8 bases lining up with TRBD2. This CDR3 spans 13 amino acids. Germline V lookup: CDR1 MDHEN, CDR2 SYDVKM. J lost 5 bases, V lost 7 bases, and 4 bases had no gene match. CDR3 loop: CASTGGANNEQFF. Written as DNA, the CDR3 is TGTGCCAGCACCGGGGGGGCAAACAATGAGCAGTTCTTC.

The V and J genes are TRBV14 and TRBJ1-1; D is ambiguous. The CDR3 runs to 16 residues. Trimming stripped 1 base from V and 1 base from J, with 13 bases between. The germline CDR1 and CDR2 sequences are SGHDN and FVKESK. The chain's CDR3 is CASSQGIGVWNTEAFF. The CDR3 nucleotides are TGTGCCAGCAGCCAAGGAATCGGGGTCTGGAACACTGAAGCTTTCTTT.

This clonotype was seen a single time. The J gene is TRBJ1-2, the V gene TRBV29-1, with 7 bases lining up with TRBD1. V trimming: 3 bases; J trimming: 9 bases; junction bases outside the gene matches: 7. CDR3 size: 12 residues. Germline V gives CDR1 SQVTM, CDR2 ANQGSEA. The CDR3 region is CSVEGRGNRYTF. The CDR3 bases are TGCAGCGTTGAGGGCAGGGGGAATCGCTACACCTTC.

This CDR3 is CAWSGGTMQYF. CDR3 DNA sequence: TGTGCCTGGAGTGGGGGGACTATGCAGTACTTC. The chain employs TRBV30 and TRBJ2-7, with TRBD2 identical over 7 bases. The ends lost 1 base at V and 9 bases at J; junction bases unmatched: 3. Looked up from germline, CDR1 is GTSNPN and CDR2 is SVGIG (reference sequence). This CDR3 contains 11 residues. Full variable domain (missing parts from reference TRBV30 and TRBJ2-7): SQTIHQWPATLVQPVGSPLSLECTVEGTSNPNLYWYRQAAGRGLQLLFYSVGIGQISSEVPQNLSASRPQDRQFILSSKKLLLSDSGFYLCAWSGGTMQYFGPGTRLTVT.

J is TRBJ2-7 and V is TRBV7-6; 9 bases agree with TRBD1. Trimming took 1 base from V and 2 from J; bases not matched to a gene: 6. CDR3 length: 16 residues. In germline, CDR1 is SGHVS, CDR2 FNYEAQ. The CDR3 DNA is TGTGCCAGCAGCTTAGGACAGGGGGATGTTACCTACGAGCAGTACTTC. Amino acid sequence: CASSLGQGDVTYEQYF.

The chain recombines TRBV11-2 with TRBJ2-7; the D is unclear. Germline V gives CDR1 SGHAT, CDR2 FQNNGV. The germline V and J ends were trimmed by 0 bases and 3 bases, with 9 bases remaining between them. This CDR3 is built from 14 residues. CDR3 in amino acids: CASSLDTWNYEQYF. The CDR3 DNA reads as TGTGCCAGCAGCTTAGATACGTGGAACTACGAGCAGTACTTC.

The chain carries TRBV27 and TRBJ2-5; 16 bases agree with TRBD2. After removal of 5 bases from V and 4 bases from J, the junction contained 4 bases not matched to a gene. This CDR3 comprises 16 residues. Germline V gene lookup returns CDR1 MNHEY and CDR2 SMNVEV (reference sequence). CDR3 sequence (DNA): TGTGCCAGCAGTACGGGACTAGCGGGAGGGAGAGAGACCCAGTACTTC. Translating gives CASSTGLAGGRETQYF.

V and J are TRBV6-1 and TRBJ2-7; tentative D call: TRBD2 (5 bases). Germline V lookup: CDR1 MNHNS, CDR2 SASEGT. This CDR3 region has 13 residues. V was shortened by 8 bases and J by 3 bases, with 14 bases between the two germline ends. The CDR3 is CASDDGAGYEQYF. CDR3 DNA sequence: TGTGCCAGCGATGACGGTGCGGGCTACGAGCAGTACTTC.

The CDR3 nucleotides read TGTGCCAGCAGTGACGGGGCTAGCGGAGGGGGGAATGAGCAGTTCTTC. Protein: CASSDGASGGGNEQFF. The chain links TRBV27 to TRBJ2-1; D is possibly TRBD2 (7 bases). The CDR3 is 16 amino acids. V was clipped by 5 bases and J by 7 bases, with 21 bases between them. The germline gives CDR1 MNHEY, CDR2 SMNVEV (reference sequence).

In DNA form, the CDR3 reads TGTGCCAGCAGCTTTAGGACAGTCATTAATTCACCCCTCCACTTT. It encodes CASSFRTVINSPLHF. This sequence joins TRBV5-4 and TRBJ1-6; D is possibly TRBD1 (6 bases). The CDR3 loop spans 15 amino acids. V gave up 2 bases and J gave up 6 bases, with 12 bases separating them. Per the germline V gene, CDR1 is SGHNT and CDR2 is YYREEE (reference sequence). The full variable domain, rest sourced from reference TRBV5-4 and TRBJ1-6, is ETGVTQSPTHLIKTRGQQVTLRCSSQSGHNTVSWYQQALGQGPQFIFQYYREEENGRGNFPPRFSGLQFPNYSSELNVNALELDDSALYLCASSFRTVINSPLHFGNGTRLTVT.

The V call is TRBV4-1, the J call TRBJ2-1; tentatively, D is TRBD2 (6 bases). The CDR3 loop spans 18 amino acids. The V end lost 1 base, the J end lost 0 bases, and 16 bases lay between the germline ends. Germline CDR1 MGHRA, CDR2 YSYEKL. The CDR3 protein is CASSQVAFRDSSYNEQFF. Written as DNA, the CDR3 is TGCGCCAGCAGCCAAGTCGCTTTCCGGGACTCCTCCTACAATGAGCAGTTCTTC.

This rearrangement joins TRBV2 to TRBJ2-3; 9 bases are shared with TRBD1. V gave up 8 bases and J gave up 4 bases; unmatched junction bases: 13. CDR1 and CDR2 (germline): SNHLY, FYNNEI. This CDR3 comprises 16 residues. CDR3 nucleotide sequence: TGTGCCAGCGGGGGGGACAGGGAATTGTTGGCAGATACGCAGTATTTT. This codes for CASGGDRELLADTQYF. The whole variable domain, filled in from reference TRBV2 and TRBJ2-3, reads EPEVTQTPSHQVTQMGQEVILRCVPISNHLYFYWYRQILGQKVEFLVSFYNNEISEKSEIFDDQFSVERPDGSNFTLKIRSTKLEDSAMYFCASGGDRELLADTQYFGPGTRLTVL.

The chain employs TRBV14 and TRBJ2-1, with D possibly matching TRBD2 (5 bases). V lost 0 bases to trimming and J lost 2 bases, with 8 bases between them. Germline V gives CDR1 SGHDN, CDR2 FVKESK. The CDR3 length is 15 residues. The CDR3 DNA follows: TGTGCCAGCAGCCAAGATGCTAGCACCTACAATGAGCAGTTCTTC. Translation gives CASSQDASTYNEQFF.

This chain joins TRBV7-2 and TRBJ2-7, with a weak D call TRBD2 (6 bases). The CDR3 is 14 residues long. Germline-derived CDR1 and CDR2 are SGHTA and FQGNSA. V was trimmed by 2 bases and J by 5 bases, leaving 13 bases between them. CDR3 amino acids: CASSLSASVDEQYF. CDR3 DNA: TGTGCCAGCAGCTTATCGGCTAGCGTAGACGAGCAGTACTTC.